The 14 T cell receptor beta chains given below trace back to one sample, sequenced in a study of T cell repertoires in cytomegalovirus infection. For these receptors, no antigen is known. TCRdb reanalysed the reads using MiXCR and keeps one entry per CDR3 protein. The table has about 570,000 distinct CDR3 sequences, about 39% seen once. The specimen comprised cultured PBMCs, sampled from culture after CMV antigen stimulation. All receptors come from a human donor in good health (CMV status not recorded). Some clones in this sample may be carry-over from other donors' samples.

In this sample, this clonotype turned up a few times. CDR3 sequence: CASRVRGEGGDTQYF. CDR3 nucleotide sequence: TGTGCCAGCAGGGTCCGGGGAGAGGGGGGAGATACGCAGTATTTT. The chain employs TRBV12-3 or TRBV12-4 and TRBJ2-3; D is perhaps TRBD1 or TRBD2 (6 bases each). Trimming took off 6 bases at V and 5 bases at J, with 18 bases between the two ends. This CDR3 is 15 amino acids long.

This clonotype was counted a single time. V and J are TRBV18 and TRBJ2-1; 11 bases align to TRBD1. The CDR3 runs to 17 residues. The ends lost 3 bases at V and 3 bases at J; junction bases unmatched: 7. Germline CDR1 KGHSH, CDR2 LQKENI. CDR3 residues: CASSPRLGQGGYNEQFF. CDR3 sequence (DNA): TGTGCCAGCTCACCTCGATTGGGACAGGGGGGCTACAATGAGCAGTTCTTC. Combining the CDR3 with reference TRBV18 and TRBJ2-1 gives the whole variable domain NAGVMQNPRHLVRRRGQEARLRCSPMKGHSHVYWYRQLPEEGLKFMVYLQKENIIDESGMPKERFSAEFPKEGPSILRIQQVVRGDSAAYFCASSPRLGQGGYNEQFFGPGTRLTVL.

The chain employs TRBV4-1 and TRBJ2-3; 7 bases map to TRBD2. V trimming: 5 bases; J trimming: 4 bases; junction bases outside the gene matches: 9. The CDR3 sequence is 15 residues long. From germline, CDR1 is MGHRA and CDR2 YSYEKL. The CDR3 sequence: CASSTKGGSADTQYF. The CDR3 DNA sequence: TGCGCCAGCAGCACTAAGGGCGGGAGTGCAGATACGCAGTATTTT.

The rearrangement uses TRBV19 and TRBJ1-2, with a possible D match to TRBD1 (5 bases). The V gene's germline CDR1 is LNHDA and CDR2 SQIVND (reference sequence). V was clipped by 7 bases and J by 5 bases, with 14 bases between them. This CDR3 is 13 amino acids long. In DNA, the CDR3 is TGTGCCAGTATGGCGACAGCCCAATATGGCTACACCTTC. Translation gives CASMATAQYGYTF.

This rearrangement joins TRBV7-2 to TRBJ2-7; perhaps TRBD2 as D (6 bases). V was trimmed by 2 bases and J by 5 bases, leaving 22 bases between them. The germline V gene encodes CDR1 SGHTA and CDR2 FQGNSA. This CDR3 spans 17 amino acids. The CDR3 reads CASSLTLLIGSGDEQYF. CDR3 DNA: TGTGCCAGCAGCTTAACCCTTTTGATCGGGAGTGGGGACGAGCAGTACTTC.

Regarding this clonotype: Germline and junction disagree at one end, which may indicate a read error. The rearrangement joins TRBV28 to TRBJ1-4; D remains unclear. CDR1 is MDHEN and CDR2 is SYDVKM in the germline V gene. The CDR3 is 14 amino acids. CDR3 DNA: TGTGCCAGCAGTTCCGGCAGGCGCCTGGAAATACTGTTTTTT. Translated: CASSSGRRLEILFF.

The chain couples TRBV19 to TRBJ1-2; 7 bases line up with TRBD1. Germline loops: CDR1 LNHDA, CDR2 SQIVND (reference sequence). V trimming: 9 bases; J trimming: 0 bases; junction bases outside the gene matches: 13. The CDR3 contains 16 residues. The CDR3: CARLKGATATNYGYTF. CDR3 DNA: TGTGCCAGATTAAAGGGGGCGACAGCGACTAACTATGGCTACACCTTC.

The chain links TRBV7-9 to TRBJ2-7; D remains ambiguous. The V end lost 1 base, the J end lost 0 bases, and 16 bases lay between the germline ends. The germline V gene encodes CDR1 SEHNR and CDR2 FQNEAQ (reference sequence). The CDR3 consists of 17 residues. The DNA of the CDR3 is TGTGCCAGCAGCTTAGTAGCAGGAAACCCCGGCTCCTACGAGCAGTACTTC. Protein: CASSLVAGNPGSYEQYF.

The chain combines TRBV27 with TRBJ1-3; perhaps TRBD1 as D (6 bases). CDR1 and CDR2 from the germline V gene are MNHEY and SMNVEV (reference sequence). This CDR3 comprises 15 residues. Deletions cut 5 bases from V and 3 bases from J, with 14 bases between. CDR3 residues: CASSGDRGLGNTIYF. CDR3 in DNA: TGTGCCAGCAGTGGAGACCGGGGGCTTGGAAACACCATATATTTT.

In its sample, this clonotype was seen a few times. The chain links TRBV7-2 to TRBJ1-2, with D perhaps TRBD1 (5 bases). Trimming removed 4 bases from V and 6 bases from J, with 15 bases in between. In germline, CDR1 is SGHTA, CDR2 FQGNSA. The CDR3 length is 14 residues. CDR3 loop: CASSSRREGHGYTF. CDR3 nucleotide sequence: TGTGCCAGCAGCTCTCGTCGAGAGGGGCATGGCTACACCTTC. Combining the CDR3 with reference TRBV7-2 and TRBJ1-2 gives the whole variable domain GAGVSQSPSNKVTEKGKDVELRCDPISGHTALYWYRQSLGQGLEFLIYFQGNSAPDKSGLPSDRFSAERTGGSVSTLTIQRTQQEDSAVYLCASSSRREGHGYTFGSGTRLTVV.

This chain links TRBV9 with TRBJ1-2, with 7 bases aligning to TRBD1. J gave up 4 bases and V 4 bases, and 13 bases lay outside the gene matches. CDR3 length equals 16 residues. Germline CDR1 is SGDLS and CDR2 is YYNGEE. CDR3 in amino acids: CASSHYGAGGTYGYTF. In DNA, the CDR3 is TGTGCCAGCAGCCATTATGGGGCAGGGGGGACCTATGGCTACACCTTC.

Comments on this clonotype: The conserved final phenylalanine or tryptophan is absent from the CDR3, which likely points to a read error. It is unclear where the CDR3 begins or ends on the DNA, so no DNA is shown, and the CDR3 is as TCRdb lists it. The chain employs TRBV20-1 and TRBJ2-5. CDR1 and CDR2 (germline): DFQATT, SNEGSKA (reference sequence). Both ends counted, the CDR3 spans 11 residues. This CDR3 reads CSARVLEQNPL.

This clonotype was counted only a few times. The V and J genes are TRBV7-2 and TRBJ2-3; TRBD2 agrees at 15 bases. The CDR3 is 19 amino acids. V shed 5 bases, J shed 3 bases, and the junction held 12 bases outside the gene matches. Germline CDR1 reads SGHTA; CDR2 reads FQGNSA. DNA for the CDR3: TGTGCCAGCAGCCGGAGGACTAGCGGGGGGGCGCTCCTAACAGATACGCAGTATTTT. Translating gives CASSRRTSGGALLTDTQYF. Using reference TRBV7-2 and TRBJ2-3 for the parts outside the CDR3, the full variable domain is GAGVSQSPSNKVTEKGKDVELRCDPISGHTALYWYRQSLGQGLEFLIYFQGNSAPDKSGLPSDRFSAERTGGSVSTLTIQRTQQEDSAVYLCASSRRTSGGALLTDTQYFGPGTRLTVL.

This clonotype was observed many times. This sequence joins TRBV7-2 and TRBJ1-1; no reliable D call. From germline, CDR1 is SGHTA and CDR2 FQGNSA. The CDR3 is 14 residues long. Trimming shortened V by 1 base and J by 0 bases, and 6 bases separated the two germline ends. The CDR3 DNA reads TGTGCCAGCAGCTTAGGTGGTGTGAACACTGAAGCTTTCTTT. Its translation is CASSLGGVNTEAFF.